Ten or more counts support the clone carrying this TCR beta chain. Its antigen is as yet unknown. Quantitative 5'-RACE was performed with molecular barcodes, and it yielded the TCR beta libraries. TCRdb itself ran the 5' RACE reads through MiXCR, one entry per CDR3 protein. The sample lists under 450,000 distinct CDR3 sequences; approximately 17% were seen once. This entry comes from a study of CD8 T cells in ankylosing spondylitis. Study outcomes and limitations: Characteristic of ankylosing spondylitis blood, it appeared, was a TCR beta motif comprising roughly eight highly homologous variants. Matched ankylosing spondylitis synovial fluid reportedly showed significant enrichment of disease-linked clones. Clones linked to disease, bearing a CD8+ phenotype, were relatively rare in peripheral blood.

V lost 6 bases and J lost 1, with 13 bases in between. CDR3 size: 14 residues. The source of this sequence is a male donor with ankylosing spondylitis. Sequenced sample: blood, either unsorted or a sorted T cell fraction (not recorded which). This sequence joins TRBV12-3 or TRBV12-4 and TRBJ2-7; D remains unclear. DNA for the CDR3: TGTGCCAGCAGCGGTACGGGTGGGTCCTACGAGCAGTACTTC. This gives the protein CASSGTGGSYEQYF.